Shown below are 15 T cell receptor beta chains from a single sample sequenced in a study of T-cell reconstitution after alpha-beta-depleted transplantation in children. Unique molecular identifiers were incorporated into the prepared TCRbeta library. One entry per CDR3 protein results from TCRdb running MiXCR on the PCR reads. This sample has some 600,000 distinct CDR3 sequences, with 13% found just once. Sequencing used PBMCs, mostly from graft donor cells, obtained 360 days after TCRalphabeta/CD19-depleted stem cell transplant. The receptor set was obtained from a male patient under 18 who had a stem cell transplant for acute myeloid leukemia, so the T cells may come from the graft donor.

This clonotype was seen more than once but under ten times. The chain has TRBV11-2 and TRBJ2-7, with 7 bases matching TRBD2. This CDR3 is 17 amino acids long. Germline V gives CDR1 SGHAT, CDR2 FQNNGV. V lost 0 bases to trimming and J lost 1 base; unmatched junction nucleotides: 9. The DNA of the CDR3 is TGTGCCAGCAGCTTAGAGTGGGGCGGGAGAGTGTCCTACGAGCAGTACTTC. Its translation is CASSLEWGGRVSYEQYF.

The genes are TRBV7-2 and TRBJ2-7, with 7 bases identical to TRBD2. This CDR3 comprises 15 residues. Germline V gene sequence: CDR1 SGHTA, CDR2 FQGNSA. The J segment lost 0 bases and the V segment lost 1 base, leaving 3 bases of the junction unmatched. The CDR3 bases are TGTGCCAGCAGCTTAGATGCGGGAGACTCCTACGAGCAGTACTTC. The encoded protein is CASSLDAGDSYEQYF.

The chain carries TRBV4-2 and TRBJ2-1; 9 positions match TRBD2. The CDR3 loop spans 15 amino acids. Germline trimming cut 1 base from V and 4 bases from J; bases unmatched to any gene: 2. The germline gives CDR1 LGHNA, CDR2 YNFKEQ. This CDR3 reads CASSQVLAGYNEQFF. The CDR3 region has the DNA TGTGCCAGCAGCCAAGTTCTAGCGGGGTACAATGAGCAGTTCTTC.

The chain combines TRBV3-1 with TRBJ2-1; TRBD2 matches at 11 bases. V lost 3 bases and J lost 4; bases outside the gene matches: 8. CDR1 is LGHDT, CDR2 YNNKEL, per germline (reference sequence). The CDR3 length is 17 residues. CDR3 coding DNA: TGTGCCAGCAGCCATAGCGGGAGGGCCCCCACTTACAATGAGCAGTTCTTC. Its translation: CASSHSGRAPTYNEQFF.

The V and J genes are TRBV5-5 and TRBJ2-1; TRBD2 matches 8 bases. CDR1 is SGHKS, CDR2 YYEKEE, per germline (reference sequence). V was pared by 0 bases and J by 6 bases, with 8 bases of the junction left unmatched. The CDR3 is 16 residues long. CDR3 sequence reads: CASSLGWLAGTNEQFF. The CDR3 bases are TGTGCCAGCAGCTTGGGGTGGCTAGCGGGCACCAATGAGCAGTTCTTC.

This sequence joins TRBV20-1 and TRBJ2-7; 7 bases are shared with TRBD2. This CDR3 is 16 amino acids long. The germline V gene encodes CDR1 DFQATT and CDR2 SNEGSKA (reference sequence). Trimming at V came to 0 bases and at J to 4 bases, leaving 12 bases not matched to a gene. The CDR3 nucleotides are TGCAGTGCTAGAGAGCCCGCGGGCGGGAGAGCATACGAGCAGTACTTC. Its protein product is CSAREPAGGRAYEQYF.

This clonotype showed up just a few times. This chain joins TRBV20-1 and TRBJ2-3; perhaps TRBD1 as D (6 bases). V was clipped by 2 bases and J by 5 bases, with 17 bases between them. Germline V lookup: CDR1 DFQATT, CDR2 SNEGSKA (reference sequence). This CDR3 region has 15 residues. The CDR3 nucleotides are TGCAGTGCTAGATCGATTTACAGGGTACGAGATACGCAGTATTTT. The encoded protein is CSARSIYRVRDTQYF.

The CDR3 DNA is TGTGCCAGCTCACCACCGCGGGGGAGATCCTACGAGCAGTACTTC. Encoded protein: CASSPPRGRSYEQYF. The chain employs TRBV18 and TRBJ2-7; 7 nucleotides agree with TRBD2. The germline gives CDR1 KGHSH, CDR2 LQKENI. J gave up 1 base and V 0 bases, and 3 bases lay outside the gene matches. This CDR3 is 15 amino acids long. Using reference TRBV18 and TRBJ2-7 for the parts outside the CDR3, the full variable domain is NAGVMQNPRHLVRRRGQEARLRCSPMKGHSHVYWYRQLPEEGLKFMVYLQKENIIDESGMPKERFSAEFPKEGPSILRIQQVVRGDSAAYFCASSPPRGRSYEQYFGPGTRLTVT.

V is TRBV7-2 and J is TRBJ2-3; D is unresolved. V lost 5 bases to trimming and J lost 0 bases, with 15 bases between them. The CDR3 has 16 residues. The germline V gene encodes CDR1 SGHTA and CDR2 FQGNSA. CDR3 sequence (DNA): TGTGCCAGCAGCCCCATCAGGACGGCTAGCACAGATACGCAGTATTTT. It is translated as CASSPIRTASTDTQYF.

This clonotype has at least ten counts. The J gene is TRBJ2-1, the V gene TRBV15; 8 bases map to TRBD2. V was pared by 3 bases and J by 7 bases, with 8 bases of the junction left unmatched. This CDR3 comprises 15 residues. Germline assignment: CDR1 LNHNV and CDR2 YYDKDF (reference sequence). The CDR3 protein is CATSRPGLDANEQFF. The CDR3 DNA follows: TGTGCCACCAGCAGGCCGGGACTAGATGCGAATGAGCAGTTCTTC. Full variable domain (missing parts from reference TRBV15 and TRBJ2-1): DAMVIQNPRYQVTQFGKPVTLSCSQTLNHNVMYWYQQKSSQAPKLLFHYYDKDFNNEADTPDNFQSRRPNTSFCFLDIRSPGLGDTAMYLCATSRPGLDANEQFFGPGTRLTVL.

In this sample, this clonotype turned up a few times. One end of the junction varies from germline; a read error may be responsible. V and J are TRBV6-5 and TRBJ1-1; 8 nucleotides match TRBD1. There are 14 residues in the CDR3. Germline V CDR1 and CDR2: MNHEY, SVGAGI. The CDR3 DNA follows: TGTGCCAGTTCTGACAGGGGCTTGAACACTGAAGTTTTCTTT. It encodes CASSDRGLNTEVFF.

This rearrangement joins TRBV5-1 to TRBJ2-6; D is possibly TRBD1 or TRBD2 (5 bases each). The CDR3 length is 16 residues. V was shortened by 0 bases and J by 4 bases, with 11 bases between the two germline ends. The germline CDR1 and CDR2 sequences are SGHRS and YFSETQ. CDR3 sequence (DNA): TGCGCCAGCAGCTTGGGGGACGCGATCGGGGCCAACGTCCTGACTTTC. Residues: CASSLGDAIGANVLTF.

CDR3 amino acids: CASSPGPMAGYEQYF. Written as DNA, the CDR3 is TGTGCCAGTAGTCCAGGGCCGATGGCAGGCTACGAGCAGTACTTC. The gene calls are TRBV19 and TRBJ2-7, with D possibly TRBD1 on 5 matching bases. Trimming stripped 5 bases from V and 3 bases from J, with 17 bases between. This CDR3 is 15 amino acids long. CDR1 is LNHDA and CDR2 is SQIVND in the germline V gene (reference sequence).

This chain links TRBV6-5 with TRBJ2-7; possible D gene TRBD2, 6 bases. Trimming pared 1 base from V and 9 bases from J, leaving 13 bases between. The germline V gene has CDR1 MNHEY and CDR2 SVGAGI. The CDR3 loop spans 13 amino acids. CDR3 sequence reads: CASSYLEGVGQYF. For the CDR3, the DNA is TGTGCCAGCAGTTACTTGGAGGGAGTAGGGCAGTACTTC.

This CDR3 is CASRRWGGSDSGANVLTF. DNA of the CDR3: TGTGCCAGCCGCCGTTGGGGCGGGAGTGATTCTGGGGCCAACGTCCTGACTTTC. This chain uses TRBV7-3 with TRBJ2-6, with 7 bases fitting TRBD2. Germline trimming cut 8 bases from V and 1 base from J; bases unmatched to any gene: 14. The length of the CDR3 is 18 residues. Germline loops: CDR1 SGHTA, CDR2 FQGTGA.